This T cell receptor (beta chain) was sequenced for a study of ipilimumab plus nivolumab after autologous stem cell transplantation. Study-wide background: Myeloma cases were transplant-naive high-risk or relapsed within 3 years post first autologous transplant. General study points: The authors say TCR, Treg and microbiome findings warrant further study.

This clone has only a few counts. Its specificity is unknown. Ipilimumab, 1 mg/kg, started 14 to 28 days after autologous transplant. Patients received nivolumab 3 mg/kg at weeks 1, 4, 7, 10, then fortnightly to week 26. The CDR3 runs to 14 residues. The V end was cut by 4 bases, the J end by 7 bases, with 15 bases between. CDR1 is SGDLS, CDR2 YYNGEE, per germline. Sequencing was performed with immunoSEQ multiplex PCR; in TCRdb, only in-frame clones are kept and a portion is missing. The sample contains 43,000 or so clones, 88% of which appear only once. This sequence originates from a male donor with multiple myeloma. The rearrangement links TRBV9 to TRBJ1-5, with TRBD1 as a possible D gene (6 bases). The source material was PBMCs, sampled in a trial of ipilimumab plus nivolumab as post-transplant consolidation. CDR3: CASSPTGGGQPQHF. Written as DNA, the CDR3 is TGTGCCAGCAGCCCCACTGGGGGCGGACAGCCCCAGCATTTT.